Described below is a single T cell receptor (beta chain) sequence and its context. The antigen is not known. With a much larger clone just one base away, this may be a read error. The data were taken from a study of breast tumors, draining lymph nodes, adjacent tissues. General study findings and limits: Luminal-like breast cancer showed significantly greater tumor-nontumor repertoire similarity than basal-like breast cancer did. Data only fit, rather than demonstrated, lymph node origin of most tumor T cells.

The CDR3 has 15 residues. Germline V gene sequence: CDR1 SEHNR, CDR2 FQNEAQ (reference sequence). TCRdb called the multiplex PCR reads again in MiXCR, with one record for every CDR3 protein. The table lists 270,000 or so distinct CDR3 sequences, more than 30% of them singletons. The lymph nodes were axillary draining lymph nodes from breast cancer patients. The sequence was obtained from a female donor with breast cancer. Some clones in this sample may be carry-over from other donors' samples. The gene calls are TRBV7-9 and TRBJ2-1, with 13 bases aligning to TRBD2. The sample was axillary lymph node tissue. In DNA, the CDR3 is TGTGCCAGCCTAACTAGCGGGAGGGCAGGCTATGAGCGGTTCTTC. It codes for CASLTSGRAGYERFF.